This TCR beta chain came from a study of T cell responses to AZD1222 COVID-19 vaccine. This clone was recorded only once. The antigen remains unidentified. CDR1 is PRHDT, CDR2 FYEKMQ, per germline (reference sequence). The CDR3 runs to 16 residues. V was clipped by 2 bases and J by 0 bases; unmatched bases: 6. TCRdb's copy holds only in-frame clones and misses some; the assay was immunoSEQ multiplex PCR. This sample has some 150,000 clones, with approximately 87% found just once. Findings and caveats of the study: Repertoire sampling was restricted to post-peak T cell response timepoints.

This clonotype was obtained from an adult in good health. V usage is TRBV13 and J usage is TRBJ1-2; 7 bases agree with TRBD1. The source was peripheral blood, collected on day 0 of MenACWY control vaccination. CDR3 nucleotides: TGTGCCAGCAGCTTATTCGGGACAGCCACTAACTATGGCTACACCTTC. Protein sequence: CASSLFGTATNYGYTF. Full variable domain (remainder filled in from reference TRBV13 and TRBJ1-2): AAGVIQSPRHLIKEKRETATLKCYPIPRHDTVYWYQQGPGQDPQFLISFYEKMQSDKGSIPDRFSAQQFSDYHSELNMSSLELGDSALYFCASSLFGTATNYGYTFGSGTRLTVV.